This T cell receptor (beta chain) was documented in a study of T cell repertoires in cytomegalovirus infection. V was trimmed by 6 bases and J by 5 bases, leaving 16 bases between them. The germline gives CDR1 SEHNR, CDR2 FQNEAQ (reference sequence). This CDR3 contains 14 residues. The table lists this clonotype with a count of one. The antigen remains unidentified. TCRdb fed the reads into MiXCR, producing one record per CDR3 protein. The sample includes about 900,000 distinct CDR3 sequences, about a third of them seen just once. Source: cultured CD8+ T cells from PBMCs, taken from culture after CMV antigen stimulation. The sequence was collected from a human donor in good health (CMV status not recorded). Some clones in this sample may be carry-over from other donors' samples. The chain is built from TRBV7-9 and TRBJ1-1; maybe TRBD1 (6 bases). As DNA, the CDR3 is TGTGCCAGCAGATCGGCAGGGGCCAGGACTGAAGCTTTCTTT. Translation: CASRSAGARTEAFF. The whole variable domain, remainder taken from reference TRBV7-9 and TRBJ1-1, is DTGVSQNPRHKITKRGQNVTFRCDPISEHNRLYWYRQTLGQGPEFLTYFQNEAQLEKSRLLSDRFSAERPKGSFSTLEIQRTEQGDSAMYLCASRSAGARTEAFFGQGTRLTVV.